This T cell receptor (beta chain) appears in the sequencing data of a study of identical twins. A universal primer site was incorporated via template switching, and the cDNA contained unique molecular identifiers. Using its own MiXCR run on the 5' RACE reads, TCRdb lists one record per CDR3 protein. Among about 150,000 distinct CDR3 sequences listed, roughly 3.5% were seen once. Germline V gene data show CDR1 as LNHDA and CDR2 as SQIVND (reference sequence). The CDR3 loop spans 14 amino acids. Trimming removed 7 bases from V and 1 base from J; junction bases left unmatched: 6. The chain recombines TRBV19 with TRBJ2-5, with 7 bases aligning to TRBD2. This clonotype was obtained from a man between 18 and 35 years old in good health. Specimen: memory T cells sorted from blood. The CDR3: CASTGGRGQETQYF. The CDR3 bases are TGTGCCAGTACGGGGGGAAGGGGCCAAGAGACCCAGTACTTC.